Given below is one TCR beta chain in context. The record originates from a study of cytomegalovirus exposure and HLA in healthy donors. The CDR3 is made up of 12 amino acids. The trim removed 5 bases at V and 10 bases at J, leaving 7 bases unmatched. Germline V lookup: CDR1 SEHNR, CDR2 FQNEAQ (reference sequence). With 60 Vbeta and 13 Jbeta primers, the PCR was carried out. Data came from immunoSEQ multiplex PCR; TCRdb stores just in-frame clones and leaves some out. Of roughly 120,000 clones listed, 79% were seen once; the top ten hold 1.5% to 2.5%. Input material: PBMCs. The rearrangement uses TRBV7-9 and TRBJ1-1; 7 bases are shared with TRBD1. This clonotype was sampled from a man younger than 35 in good health and CMV-seronegative. The CDR3 spells CASSQERGPAFF. In DNA form, the CDR3 reads TGTGCCAGCAGCCAAGAGAGGGGGCCAGCTTTCTTT. Combining the CDR3 with reference TRBV7-9 and TRBJ1-1 gives the whole variable domain DTGVSQNPRHKITKRGQNVTFRCDPISEHNRLYWYRQTLGQGPEFLTYFQNEAQLEKSRLLSDRFSAERPKGSFSTLEIQRTEQGDSAMYLCASSQERGPAFFGQGTRLTVV.